Listed below are T cell receptor beta chains from one sample, sequenced in a study of shared clonotypes between healthy human individuals. Profiled with immunoSEQ multiplex PCR; TCRdb holds only in-frame clones, not every one. Of some 2 million clones listed, about 95% are singletons. The sample taken for sequencing was naive CD8+ T cells sorted from blood. These receptors originate from a man between 18 and 35 years old in good health. Both conserved end residues are part of each CDR3. Fields, in order: V gene, CDR3 protein.

V gene: TRBV6-5; CDR3 protein: CASSWGPDQPQHF
V gene: TRBV4-1; CDR3 protein: CASRPLGSGRSDTQYF
V gene: TRBV30; CDR3 protein: CAWSGTGVRETQYF
V gene: TRBV27; CDR3 protein: CASSLLGSSGANVLTF
V gene: TRBV5-4; CDR3 protein: CASSSGQGDETQYF
V gene: TRBV4-1; CDR3 protein: CASSQVGPGTDTQYF
V gene: TRBV7-9; CDR3 protein: CASSPPTGTTGANVLTF
V gene: TRBV5-4; CDR3 protein: CASSNPVGTGVTYEQYF
V gene: TRBV5-6; CDR3 protein: CASSLGLAASTDTQYF
V gene: TRBV30; CDR3 protein: CAWSAGGNTEAFF
V gene: TRBV28; CDR3 protein: CASSFWRSDSYEQYF
V gene: TRBV7-7; CDR3 protein: CASSLAPGETQYF
V gene: TRBV5-8; CDR3 protein: CASSLVGLNTGELFF
V gene: TRBV4-1; CDR3 protein: CASSQLWAGEGRTDTQYF
V gene: TRBV9; CDR3 protein: CASSVELGVYSPLHF
V gene: TRBV9; CDR3 protein: CASSVEEGPGELFF
V gene: TRBV28; CDR3 protein: CAGSYRGTGNQPQHF
V gene: TRBV4-1; CDR3 protein: CASSQVSGGAPYNEQFF